These T cell receptor beta chains were read from a single sample in a study of shared clonotypes between healthy human individuals. Clones were sequenced by immunoSEQ multiplex PCR, and TCRdb holds only the in-frame ones, with some missing. The sample has approximately 1.5 million clones; around 98.5% are singletons. Sequencing was carried out using naive CD4+ T cells sorted from blood. The receptors were sampled from a man aged 25 to 40 in good health. Both conserved end residues are part of each CDR3. Fields, in order: V gene, J gene, D gene, clone size, CDR3 DNA, CDR3 protein. A D gene is named only where the DNA matches it firmly. Clone size, where shown, is once, few, many, or a class for clones that have expanded.

>TRBV19|TRBJ2-1|-|-
TGTGCCAGTAGTATAGATCACCAGTCCTACAATGAGCAGTTCTTC
CASSIDHQSYNEQFF
>TRBV6-4|TRBJ1-5|-|once
TGTGCCAGCAGCGCCGGGACTGGGGGGAGCAATCAGCCCCAGCATTTT
CASSAGTGGSNQPQHF
>TRBV15|TRBJ2-3|TRBD2|-
TGTGCCACCAGCAGAGGACTAGCGGGAAGCACAGATACGCAGTATTTT
CATSRGLAGSTDTQYF
>TRBV6-5|TRBJ2-7|-|-
TGTGCCAGCAAAACGGCCGCGACGTTCGACGAGCAGTACTTC
CASKTAATFDEQYF
>TRBV7-2|TRBJ1-4|-|once
TGTGCCAGCAGCTTATGGGGGGCTAATGAAAAACTGTTTTTT
CASSLWGANEKLFF
>TRBV7-2|TRBJ2-7|-|-
TGTGCCAGCAGCCCAGGACCGGGACTCCTCTGGGAGCAGTACTTC
CASSPGPGLLWEQYF
>TRBV2|TRBJ2-2|TRBD1|-
TGTGCCAGCAGCGGCAGGGACAGGATCACCGGGGAGCTGTTTTTT
CASSGRDRITGELFF
>TRBV2|TRBJ2-7|TRBD2|-
TGTGCCAGCGGGGGGACTAGTGGATACGAGCAGTACTTC
CASGGTSGYEQYF
>TRBV20-1|TRBJ2-3|-|-
TGCAGTGCTAGTCGAGATACGCAGTATTTT
CSASRDTQYF
>TRBV15|TRBJ2-7|TRBD2|-
TGTGCCACCAGCAGACCCCTTCTAGCGGGAGGGACCTACGAGCAGTACTTC
CATSRPLLAGGTYEQYF
>TRBV15|TRBJ2-7|TRBD1|-
TGTGCCACCAGCAGAGATAAGGAGACAGGGGCCTACGAGCAGTACTTC
CATSRDKETGAYEQYF
>TRBV19|TRBJ1-1|-|-
TGTGCCAGTATTATCGAAACGGGGAACACTGAAGCTTTCTTT
CASIIETGNTEAFF
>TRBV7-9|TRBJ1-3|-|-
TGTGCCAGCAGCTCGCCGAATGTGGTTGGAAACACCATATATTTT
CASSSPNVVGNTIYF
>TRBV25-1|TRBJ1-3|-|-
TGTGCCAGCAGTGACGTAGGGTCTGGAAACACCATATATTTT
CASSDVGSGNTIYF
>TRBV11-2|TRBJ1-5|TRBD1|-
TGTGCCAGCAGCCTAAGGACAGGGGTTTTGCCGCAGCCCCAGCATTTT
CASSLRTGVLPQPQHF
>TRBV15|TRBJ1-5|-|once
TGTGCCACCAGCAGAGCAGGGGCGCAAAATCAGCCCCAGCATTTT
CATSRAGAQNQPQHF
>TRBV5-5|TRBJ2-7|-|once
TGTGCCAGCAGCTTGGTTTCGCGAGAGGCCTACGAGCAGTACTTC
CASSLVSREAYEQYF
>TRBV6-6|TRBJ2-2|-|-
TGTGCCAGCAGTTACGGGGCAGGGACGAACACCGGGGAGCTGTTTTTT
CASSYGAGTNTGELFF
>TRBV28|TRBJ2-7|TRBD2|-
TGTGCCAGCAGCGACACCGGACTAGCGGGGGCCTACGAGCAGTACTTC
CASSDTGLAGAYEQYF
>TRBV27|TRBJ2-7|TRBD2|-
TGTGCCAGCAGGGATTCCGGACTAGCGGGAGGCGTGCAGTACTTC
CASRDSGLAGGVQYF
>TRBV29-1|TRBJ2-2|TRBD1|-
TGCAGCGTTGACAGCTGGGACAGGGGGAACACCGGGGAGCTGTTTTTT
CSVDSWDRGNTGELFF
>TRBV27|TRBJ1-2|TRBD1|-
TGTGCCAGCAGCCCAGGACAGGGTACGCGGGGCTACACCTTC
CASSPGQGTRGYTF
>TRBV4-3|TRBJ2-3|TRBD2|-
TGCGCCAGCCGTAGCGGGGTGCAAGGTACGCAGTATTTT
CASRSGVQGTQYF
>TRBV5-1|TRBJ2-7|TRBD2|-
TGCGCCAGCAGCTTGGTGGGGACTACTTCCTACGAGCAGTACTTC
CASSLVGTTSYEQYF
>TRBV5-1|TRBJ2-3|TRBD1|-
TGCGCCAGCAGCTTGGCCGACAGGGGCGATACGCAGTATTTT
CASSLADRGDTQYF
>TRBV10-3|TRBJ2-1|TRBD2|-
TGTGCCATCAGTGACTACTTACTAGCGGGAGGGCACCATAGTAATGAGCAGTTCTTC
CAISDYLLAGGHHSNEQFF
>TRBV11-2|TRBJ2-7|TRBD2|-
TGTGCCAGCAACGACTTTACTAGCGGGGCTAGGATATACGAGCAGTACTTC
CASNDFTSGARIYEQYF
>TRBV9|TRBJ1-2|-|-
TGTGCCAGCAGCTCTAGCCGGGGGAATGGCTACACCTTC
CASSSSRGNGYTF
>TRBV7-8|TRBJ2-7|-|-
TGTGCCAGCAGCCCCCCCGGAATCTACGAGCAGTACTTC
CASSPPGIYEQYF
>TRBV11-2|TRBJ2-1|-|once
TGTGCCAGCCTCCTGAGCGGAAACCACAATGAGCAGTTCTTC
CASLLSGNHNEQFF
>TRBV15|TRBJ2-3|-|-
TGTGCCACCAGCAGAGATCGTGGGTCTTGGGACGCCGGCACAGATACGCAGTATTTT
CATSRDRGSWDAGTDTQYF
>TRBV10-2|TRBJ2-3|-|-
TGCGCCAGCAGTGCCTTAGCCGGGTCGGCACTCCGCCCTGATACGCAGTATTTT
CASSALAGSALRPDTQYF
>TRBV11-2|TRBJ1-2|TRBD1|-
TGTGCCAGCAGACCTATTCCGGGACAGGGGAACTATGGCTACACCTTC
CASRPIPGQGNYGYTF
>TRBV5-5|TRBJ1-1|-|-
TGTGCCAGCAGCTTGGACCCAAACACTGAAGCTTTCTTT
CASSLDPNTEAFF
>TRBV5-4|TRBJ2-1|-|-
TGTGCCAGCAGCTACTTTGGGGCCTACAATGAGCAGTTCTTC
CASSYFGAYNEQFF
>TRBV28|TRBJ2-1|-|-
TGTGCCAGCAGTACCACAGGGGACTTCTCCTACAATGAGCAGTTCTTC
CASSTTGDFSYNEQFF
>TRBV6-5|TRBJ1-5|-|-
TGTGCCAGCAGTGCCGACGGGGTTCAGCCCCAGCATTTT
CASSADGVQPQHF
>TRBV19|TRBJ2-2|TRBD2|-
TGTGCCAGTAGTAACAGCGGGAGAATTGAGGACACCGGGGAGCTGTTTTTT
CASSNSGRIEDTGELFF
>TRBV28|TRBJ2-7|TRBD1|-
TGTGCCAGCAGTCTCCCGACAGGACAGGGGCAGTACTTC
CASSLPTGQGQYF
>TRBV6-5|TRBJ1-3|-|-
TGTGCCAGCAGGCAGGGGTTTGGAAACACCATATATTTT
CASRQGFGNTIYF
>TRBV11-2|TRBJ1-1|TRBD1|-
TGTGCCAGCAGTAGTCTCGAGGGGGCCGGTCTTGAAGCTTTCTTT
CASSSLEGAGLEAFF
>TRBV6-5|TRBJ2-1|-|-
TGTGCCAGCAGTTACTCGACCCTAACTAACAATGAGCAGTTCTTC
CASSYSTLTNNEQFF
>TRBV29-1|TRBJ2-3|-|-
TGCAGCGTTGTTTCGCGGGACCTCACAGATACGCAGTATTTT
CSVVSRDLTDTQYF
>TRBV9|TRBJ1-1|-|-
TGTGCCAGCAGCCCGCGGGGTAACACTGAAGCTTTCTTT
CASSPRGNTEAFF
>TRBV4-1|TRBJ2-7|-|-
TGCGCCAGCAGCCAAGTGGCAGGGGAGACGTACGAGCAGTACTTC
CASSQVAGETYEQYF
>TRBV5-1|TRBJ2-3|-|-
TGCGCCAGCACCCGAAGGGGGGTGTTGTCAGATACGCAGTATTTT
CASTRRGVLSDTQYF
>TRBV10-2|TRBJ2-1|TRBD2|-
TGCGCCAGCTCGTCGGGCGGGGGGTACAATGAGCAGTTCTTC
CASSSGGGYNEQFF
>TRBV9|TRBJ1-4|TRBD1|-
TGTGCCAGCAGCGTAGCTGGGACAGGGGGCGGCGAAAAACTGTTTTTT
CASSVAGTGGGEKLFF
>TRBV6-1|TRBJ1-5|-|-
TGTGCCAGCTTCTCAAGGGATCAGCCCCAGCATTTT
CASFSRDQPQHF
>TRBV29-1|TRBJ2-2|TRBD2|-
TGCAGCGTTGGGGTAGCGGGAGGGCCCGGGGAGCTGTTTTTT
CSVGVAGGPGELFF
>TRBV15|TRBJ2-1|TRBD1|-
TGTGCCACCAGCAGAGATTGGAGGACCCAGCACAGGGGCGAGCAGTTCTTC
CATSRDWRTQHRGEQFF